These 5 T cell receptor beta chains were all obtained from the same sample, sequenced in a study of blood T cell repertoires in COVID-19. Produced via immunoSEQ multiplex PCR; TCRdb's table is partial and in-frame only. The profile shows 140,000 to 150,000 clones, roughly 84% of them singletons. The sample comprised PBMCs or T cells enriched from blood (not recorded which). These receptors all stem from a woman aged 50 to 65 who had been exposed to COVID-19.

This chain's CDR3 is CASSQQTSGGYNEQFF. CDR3 DNA sequence: TGCGCCAGCAGCCAACAGACTAGCGGGGGATACAATGAGCAGTTCTTC. V gene TRBV4-3 combines with J gene TRBJ2-1, with 12 bases that match TRBD2. CDR1 and CDR2 (germline): LGHNA, YSLEER. The V gene end was trimmed by 2 bases and the J gene end by 4 bases; junction bases not matched to a gene: 3. The CDR3 consists of 16 residues.

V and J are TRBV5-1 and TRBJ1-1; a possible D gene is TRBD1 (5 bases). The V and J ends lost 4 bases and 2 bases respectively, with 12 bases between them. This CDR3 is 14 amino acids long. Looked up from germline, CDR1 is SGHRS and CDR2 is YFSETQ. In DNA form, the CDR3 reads TGCGCCAGCAGCCCCCGAAGGGGCAACACTGAAGCTTTCTTT. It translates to CASSPRRGNTEAFF.

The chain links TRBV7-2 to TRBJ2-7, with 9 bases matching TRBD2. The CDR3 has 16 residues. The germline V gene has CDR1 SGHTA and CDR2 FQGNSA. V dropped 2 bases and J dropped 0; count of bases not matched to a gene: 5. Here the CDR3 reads CASSLHIAGVSYEQYF. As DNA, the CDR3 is TGTGCCAGCAGCTTACATATAGCGGGAGTCTCCTACGAGCAGTACTTC.

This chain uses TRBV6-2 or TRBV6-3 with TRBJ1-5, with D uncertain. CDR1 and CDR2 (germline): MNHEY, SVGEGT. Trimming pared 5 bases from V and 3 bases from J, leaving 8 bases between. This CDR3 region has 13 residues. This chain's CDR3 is CASSKTYNQPQHF. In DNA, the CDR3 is TGTGCCAGCAGTAAAACCTACAATCAGCCCCAGCATTTT.

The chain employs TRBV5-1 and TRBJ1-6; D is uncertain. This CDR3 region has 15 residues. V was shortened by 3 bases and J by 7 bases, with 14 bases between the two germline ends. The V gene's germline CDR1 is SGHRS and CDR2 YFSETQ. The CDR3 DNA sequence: TGCGCCAGCAGCTCTACGACAAAATCAAATTCACCCCTCCACTTT. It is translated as CASSSTTKSNSPLHF.